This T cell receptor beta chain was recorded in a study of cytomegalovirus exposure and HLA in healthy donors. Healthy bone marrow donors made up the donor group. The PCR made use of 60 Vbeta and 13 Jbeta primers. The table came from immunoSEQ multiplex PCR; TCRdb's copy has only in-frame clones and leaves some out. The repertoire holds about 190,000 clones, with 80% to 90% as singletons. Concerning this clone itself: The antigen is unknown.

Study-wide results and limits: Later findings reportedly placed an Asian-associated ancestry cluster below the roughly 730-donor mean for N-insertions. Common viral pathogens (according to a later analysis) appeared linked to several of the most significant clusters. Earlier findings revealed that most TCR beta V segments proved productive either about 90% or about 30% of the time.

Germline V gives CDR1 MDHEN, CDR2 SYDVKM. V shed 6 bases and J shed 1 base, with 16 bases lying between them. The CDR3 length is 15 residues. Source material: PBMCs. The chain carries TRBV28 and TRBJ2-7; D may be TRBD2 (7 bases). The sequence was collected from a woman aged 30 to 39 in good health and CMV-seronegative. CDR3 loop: CASRPRGARSYEQYF. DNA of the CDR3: TGTGCCAGCAGGCCCCGGGGGGCGCGGTCCTACGAGCAGTACTTC.